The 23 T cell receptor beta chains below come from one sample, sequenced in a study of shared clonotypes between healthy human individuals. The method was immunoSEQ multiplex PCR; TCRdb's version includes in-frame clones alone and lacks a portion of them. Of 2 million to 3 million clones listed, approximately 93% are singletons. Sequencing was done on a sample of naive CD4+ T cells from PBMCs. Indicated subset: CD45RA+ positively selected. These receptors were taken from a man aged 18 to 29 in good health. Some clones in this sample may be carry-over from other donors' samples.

In DNA form, the CDR3 reads TGTGCCAGCAGGAAAGATCAGGGGGCTTTCTCCTACGAGCAGTACTTC. The encoded protein is CASRKDQGAFSYEQYF. The V and J genes are TRBV28 and TRBJ2-7, with 8 positions matching TRBD1. CDR3 length: 16 residues. Germline loops: CDR1 MDHEN, CDR2 SYDVKM. Trimming removed 6 bases from V and 0 bases from J; junction bases left unmatched: 10. Drawing the rest from reference TRBV28 and TRBJ2-7, the complete variable domain is DVKVTQSSRYLVKRTGEKVFLECVQDMDHENMFWYRQDPGLGLRLIYFSYDVKMKEKGDIPEGYSVSREKKERFSLILESASTNQTSMYLCASRKDQGAFSYEQYFGPGTRLTVT.

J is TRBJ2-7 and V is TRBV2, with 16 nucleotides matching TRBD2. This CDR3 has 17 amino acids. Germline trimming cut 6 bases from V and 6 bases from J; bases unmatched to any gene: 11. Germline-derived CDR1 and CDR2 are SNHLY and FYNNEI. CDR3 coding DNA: TGTGCCAGCAGGGCCGGGACTAGCGGGAGGGCCACGGGCGAGCAGTACTTC. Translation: CASRAGTSGRATGEQYF.

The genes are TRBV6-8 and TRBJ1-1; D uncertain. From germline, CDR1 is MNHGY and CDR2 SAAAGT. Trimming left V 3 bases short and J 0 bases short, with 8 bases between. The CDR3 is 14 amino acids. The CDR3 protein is CASSYPGLNTEAFF. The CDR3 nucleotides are TGTGCCAGCAGTTATCCGGGTTTGAACACTGAAGCTTTCTTT.

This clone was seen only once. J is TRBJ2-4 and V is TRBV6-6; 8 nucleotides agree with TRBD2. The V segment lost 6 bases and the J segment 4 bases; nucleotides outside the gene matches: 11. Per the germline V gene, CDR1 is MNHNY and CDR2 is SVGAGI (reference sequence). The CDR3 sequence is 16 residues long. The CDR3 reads CASSDTGLVHKNIQYF. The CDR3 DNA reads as TGTGCCAGCAGCGACACGGGACTAGTTCATAAAAACATTCAGTACTTC.

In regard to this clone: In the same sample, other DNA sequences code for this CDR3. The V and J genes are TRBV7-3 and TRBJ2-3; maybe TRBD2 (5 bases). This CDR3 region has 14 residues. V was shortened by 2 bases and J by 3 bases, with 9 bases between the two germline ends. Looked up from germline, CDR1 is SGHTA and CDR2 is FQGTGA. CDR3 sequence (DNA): TGTGCCAGCAGCTTAGATCGGGGAACAGATACGCAGTATTTT. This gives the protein CASSLDRGTDTQYF.

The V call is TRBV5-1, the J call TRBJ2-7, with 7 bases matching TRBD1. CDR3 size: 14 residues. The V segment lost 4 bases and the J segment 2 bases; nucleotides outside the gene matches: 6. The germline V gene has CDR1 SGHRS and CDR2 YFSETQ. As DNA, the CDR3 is TGCGCCAGCAGCCAACAGGGGTACGCCTACGAGCAGTACTTC. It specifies CASSQQGYAYEQYF.

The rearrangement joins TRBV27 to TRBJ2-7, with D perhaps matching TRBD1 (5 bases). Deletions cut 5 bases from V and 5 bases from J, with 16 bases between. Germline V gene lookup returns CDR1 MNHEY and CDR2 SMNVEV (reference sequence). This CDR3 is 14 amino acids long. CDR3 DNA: TGTGCCAGCAGTCCACACAGGAAAAGGAACGAGCAGTACTTC. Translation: CASSPHRKRNEQYF.

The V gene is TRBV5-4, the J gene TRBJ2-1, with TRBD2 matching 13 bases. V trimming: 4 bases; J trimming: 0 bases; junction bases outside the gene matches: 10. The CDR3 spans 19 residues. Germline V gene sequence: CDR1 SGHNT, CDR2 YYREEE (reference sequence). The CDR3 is CASSPRGTSGAYSYNEQFF. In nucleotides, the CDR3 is TGTGCCAGCAGCCCGAGGGGGACTAGCGGGGCATACTCCTACAATGAGCAGTTCTTC.

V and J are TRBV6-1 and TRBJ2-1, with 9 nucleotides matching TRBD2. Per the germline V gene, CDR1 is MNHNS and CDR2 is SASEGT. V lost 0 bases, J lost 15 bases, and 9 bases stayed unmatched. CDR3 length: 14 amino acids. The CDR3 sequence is CASSEALGLAGMFF. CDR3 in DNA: TGTGCCAGCAGTGAAGCGCTCGGGCTAGCGGGAATGTTCTTC.

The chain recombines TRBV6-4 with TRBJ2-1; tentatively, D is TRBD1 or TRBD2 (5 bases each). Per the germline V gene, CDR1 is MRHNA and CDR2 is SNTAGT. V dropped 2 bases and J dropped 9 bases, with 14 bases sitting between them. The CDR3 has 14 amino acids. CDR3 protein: CASSDPAVGGEQFF. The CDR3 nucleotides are TGTGCCAGCAGTGACCCCGCCGTTGGGGGTGAGCAGTTCTTC.

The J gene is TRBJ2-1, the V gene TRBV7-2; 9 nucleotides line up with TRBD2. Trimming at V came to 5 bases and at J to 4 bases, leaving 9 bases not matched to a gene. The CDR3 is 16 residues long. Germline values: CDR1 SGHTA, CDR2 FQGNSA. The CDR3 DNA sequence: TGTGCCAGCAGCCCCCAAGCGGGAGGTGCATACAATGAGCAGTTCTTC. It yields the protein CASSPQAGGAYNEQFF.

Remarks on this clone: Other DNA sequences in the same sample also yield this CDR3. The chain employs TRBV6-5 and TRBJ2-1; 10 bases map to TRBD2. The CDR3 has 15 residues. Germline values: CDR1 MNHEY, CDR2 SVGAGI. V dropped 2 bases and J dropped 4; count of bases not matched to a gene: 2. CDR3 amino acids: CASSYGLAEYNEQFF. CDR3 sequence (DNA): TGTGCCAGCAGTTACGGACTAGCGGAATACAATGAGCAGTTCTTC.

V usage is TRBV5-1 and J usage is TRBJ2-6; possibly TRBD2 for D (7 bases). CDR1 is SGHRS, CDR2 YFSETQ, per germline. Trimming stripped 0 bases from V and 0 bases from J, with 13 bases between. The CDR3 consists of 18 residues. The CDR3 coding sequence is TGCGCCAGCAGCTTGGATAGGGGGGGCCTCTCTGGGGCCAACGTCCTGACTTTC. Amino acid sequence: CASSLDRGGLSGANVLTF.

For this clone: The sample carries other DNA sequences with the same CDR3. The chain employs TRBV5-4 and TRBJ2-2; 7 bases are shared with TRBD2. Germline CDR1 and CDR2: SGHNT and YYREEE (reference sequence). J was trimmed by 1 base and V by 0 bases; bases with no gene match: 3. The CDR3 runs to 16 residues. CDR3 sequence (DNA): TGTGCCAGCAGCTTGGGTGGGAGGGGGAACACCGGGGAGCTGTTTTTT. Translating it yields CASSLGGRGNTGELFF.

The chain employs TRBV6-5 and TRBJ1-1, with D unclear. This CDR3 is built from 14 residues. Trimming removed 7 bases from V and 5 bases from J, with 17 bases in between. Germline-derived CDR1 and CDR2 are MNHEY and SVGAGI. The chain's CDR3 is CASTLLGSPTEAFF. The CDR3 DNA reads TGTGCCAGCACCCTTTTGGGCTCCCCGACTGAAGCTTTCTTT.

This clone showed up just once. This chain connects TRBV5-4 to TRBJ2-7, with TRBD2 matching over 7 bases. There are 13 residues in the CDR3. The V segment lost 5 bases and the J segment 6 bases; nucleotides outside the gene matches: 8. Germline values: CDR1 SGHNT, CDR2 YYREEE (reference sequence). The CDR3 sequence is CASRARLAREQYF. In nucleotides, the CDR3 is TGTGCCAGCAGGGCCCGACTAGCTCGCGAGCAGTACTTC. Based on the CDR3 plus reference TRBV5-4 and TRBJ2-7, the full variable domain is ETGVTQSPTHLIKTRGQQVTLRCSSQSGHNTVSWYQQALGQGPQFIFQYYREEENGRGNFPPRFSGLQFPNYSSELNVNALELDDSALYLCASRARLAREQYFGPGTRLTVT.

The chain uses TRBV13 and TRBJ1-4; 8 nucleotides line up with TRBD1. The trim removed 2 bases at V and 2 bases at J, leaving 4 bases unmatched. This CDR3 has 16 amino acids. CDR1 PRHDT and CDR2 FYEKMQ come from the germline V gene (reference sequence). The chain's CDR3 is CASSLSGGVTNEKLFF. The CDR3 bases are TGTGCCAGCAGCTTATCAGGGGGCGTCACTAATGAAAAACTGTTTTTT.

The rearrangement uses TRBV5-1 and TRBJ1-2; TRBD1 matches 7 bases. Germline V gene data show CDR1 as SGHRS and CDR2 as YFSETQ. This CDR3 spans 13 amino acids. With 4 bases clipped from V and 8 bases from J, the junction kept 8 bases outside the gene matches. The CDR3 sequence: CASSIDRDQGYTF. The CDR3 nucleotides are TGCGCCAGCAGCATTGACAGGGACCAAGGCTACACCTTC.

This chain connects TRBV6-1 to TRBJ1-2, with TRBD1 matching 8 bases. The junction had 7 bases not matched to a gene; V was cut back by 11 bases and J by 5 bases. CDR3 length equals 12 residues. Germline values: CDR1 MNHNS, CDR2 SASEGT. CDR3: CAAGGQGYGYTF. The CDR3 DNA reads TGTGCCGCGGGCGGACAGGGTTATGGCTACACCTTC.

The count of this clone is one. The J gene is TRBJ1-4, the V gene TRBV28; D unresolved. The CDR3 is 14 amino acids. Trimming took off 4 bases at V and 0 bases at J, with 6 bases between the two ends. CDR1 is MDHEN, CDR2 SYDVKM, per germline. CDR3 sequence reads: CASSYSATNEKLFF. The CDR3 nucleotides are TGTGCCAGCAGTTACAGCGCAACTAATGAAAAACTGTTTTTT.

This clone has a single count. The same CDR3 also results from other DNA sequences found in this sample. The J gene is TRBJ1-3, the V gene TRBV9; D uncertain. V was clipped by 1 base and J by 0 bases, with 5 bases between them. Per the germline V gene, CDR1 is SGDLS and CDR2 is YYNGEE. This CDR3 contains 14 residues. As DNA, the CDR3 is TGTGCCAGCAGCGTATCCCGCTCTGGAAACACCATATATTTT. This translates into CASSVSRSGNTIYF.

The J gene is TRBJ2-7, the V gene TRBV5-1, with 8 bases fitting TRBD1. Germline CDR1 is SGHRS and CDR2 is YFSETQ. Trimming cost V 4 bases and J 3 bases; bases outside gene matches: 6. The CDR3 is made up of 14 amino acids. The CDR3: CASSVDRGIYEQYF. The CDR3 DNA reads TGCGCCAGCAGCGTTGACAGGGGTATCTACGAGCAGTACTTC.

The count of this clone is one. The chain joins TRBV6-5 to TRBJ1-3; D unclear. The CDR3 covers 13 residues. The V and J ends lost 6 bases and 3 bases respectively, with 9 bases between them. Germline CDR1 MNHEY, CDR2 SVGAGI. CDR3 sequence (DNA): TGTGCCAGCAGCCGCACGGTTGGAAACACCATATATTTT. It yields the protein CASSRTVGNTIYF.